One sample yielded the 27 T cell receptor beta chains listed below, sequenced in a study of OX40 agonist ivuxolimab in advanced cancers. Library creation used the immunoSEQ multiplex PCR assay. TCRdb's version of the immuneACCESS table is confined to in-frame rearrangements and falls short of the full clone set. An unresolved V gene accounts for under half of the shortfall where checked; the remainder is of unknown origin. The sample includes about 19,000 clones, with approximately 73% observed a single time. The ten largest account for roughly an eighth of the sample. This sample comprised CD4+ or CD8+ T cells sorted from blood, obtained in a trial of the OX40 agonist ivuxolimab. The receptors derive from an adult with an advanced solid tumor such as melanoma, head and neck, liver or kidney cancer.

This clone is categorized as medium-sized. The rearrangement links TRBV5-5 to TRBJ2-7, with TRBD2 as a possible D gene (6 bases). Germline V gene lookup returns CDR1 SGHKS and CDR2 YYEKEE (reference sequence). The CDR3 spans 15 residues. Trimming took off 4 bases at V and 7 bases at J, with 21 bases between the two ends. CDR3 DNA: TGTGCCAGCAGCGCGGAGGGGACCGCTTTATGGGAGCAGTACTTC. It yields the protein CASSAEGTALWEQYF.

The rearrangement joins TRBV7-9 to TRBJ2-7; 8 nucleotides align to TRBD1. Germline V gene data show CDR1 as SEHNR and CDR2 as FQNEAQ (reference sequence). After removal of 0 bases from V and 6 bases from J, the junction contained 7 bases not matched to a gene. The CDR3 consists of 15 residues. The DNA of the CDR3 is TGTGCCAGCAGCTTAGCGCAGGGGGCGATTGGCGAGCAGTACTTC. The encoded protein is CASSLAQGAIGEQYF.

This clone is a singleton in its sample. This chain links TRBV7-9 with TRBJ2-7; 12 bases align to TRBD1. The CDR3 is 14 residues long. J lost 6 bases, V lost 5 bases, and 5 bases had no gene match. Germline CDR1 and CDR2: SEHNR and FQNEAQ (reference sequence). The CDR3 sequence is CASSPGTGGFEQYF. CDR3 nucleotides: TGTGCCAGCAGCCCCGGGACAGGGGGCTTCGAGCAGTACTTC.

The gene calls are TRBV11-2 and TRBJ2-1; 8 bases align to TRBD2. Germline V gene data show CDR1 as SGHAT and CDR2 as FQNNGV. The CDR3 totals 16 residues. Losses at the gene ends were 0 bases for V and 8 bases for J; bases not matched to a gene: 9. The CDR3 region has the DNA TGTGCCAGCAGCTTAGATACCCGCGCGGGGGGTCATGAGCAGTTCTTC. This codes for CASSLDTRAGGHEQFF.

The CDR3, as DNA: TGTGCCAGTAATGAAAGGGGACTAGATACGCAGTATTTT. Translation gives CASNERGLDTQYF. This rearrangement joins TRBV19 to TRBJ2-3; possible D gene TRBD2, 6 bases. Germline V CDR1 and CDR2: LNHDA, SQIVND (reference sequence). V lost 7 bases and J 5 bases, leaving 13 bases between the germline ends. The CDR3 is 13 residues long.

V gene TRBV10-3 combines with J gene TRBJ2-5; 10 nucleotides line up with TRBD2. The CDR3 sequence is 15 residues long. Trimming cost V 4 bases and J 5 bases; bases outside gene matches: 7. Germline CDR1 reads ENHRY; CDR2 reads SYGVKD. The CDR3 sequence is CAISVGLAGVETQYF. As DNA, the CDR3 is TGTGCCATCAGTGTCGGGCTAGCGGGAGTGGAGACCCAGTACTTC.

This clone was seen a few times. The chain is built from TRBV27 and TRBJ2-7; 9 bases fit TRBD2. This CDR3 has 15 amino acids. From germline, CDR1 is MNHEY and CDR2 SMNVEV (reference sequence). J lost 7 bases, V lost 3 bases, and 10 bases had no gene match. CDR3 protein: CASSLWSGGPGEQYF. For the CDR3, the DNA is TGTGCCAGCAGTTTGTGGAGCGGGGGGCCGGGGGAGCAGTACTTC.

By its share, this clone is medium-sized (0.01 to 0.1%). The chain joins TRBV2 to TRBJ2-7, with TRBD1 as a possible D gene (5 bases). This CDR3 is 13 amino acids long. V shed 6 bases and J shed 3 bases, with 12 bases lying between them. Germline CDR1 is SNHLY and CDR2 is FYNNEI. The CDR3 coding sequence is TGTGCCAGCAGCTACGACAGAGGCTACGAGCAGTACTTC. It specifies CASSYDRGYEQYF.

In this sample, this clone turned up a few times. The chain recombines TRBV28 with TRBJ1-1; D not resolved. The CDR3 runs 13 residues. Germline V gives CDR1 MDHEN, CDR2 SYDVKM. Trimming shortened V by 3 bases and J by 7 bases, and 12 bases separated the two germline ends. The DNA of the CDR3 is TGTGCCAGCAGTTTTTCATCGGGGAGTGAAGCTTTCTTT. This encodes CASSFSSGSEAFF.

This chain links TRBV1 with TRBJ1-5. TRBV1 is deemed a pseudogene. The CDR3 runs to 14 residues. CDR3 protein: CTSSRRPPRGPQHF. In DNA, the CDR3 is TGCACCAGCAGCCGTCGACCGCCCCGGGGGCCCCAGCATTTT.

This clone is medium-sized by share. The gene calls are TRBV7-8 and TRBJ1-1; 7 bases line up with TRBD1. In germline, CDR1 is SGHVS, CDR2 FQNEAQ. This CDR3 spans 14 amino acids. With 7 bases clipped from V and 1 base from J, the junction kept 6 bases outside the gene matches. The CDR3: CASIPGGRNTEAFF. The CDR3 DNA reads as TGTGCCAGCATCCCAGGGGGGCGGAACACTGAAGCTTTCTTT.

V is TRBV5-8 and J is TRBJ1-1; D is perhaps TRBD1 (5 bases). This CDR3 region has 14 residues. Looked up from germline, CDR1 is SGHTS and CDR2 is YDEGEE. Trimming pared 4 bases from V and 5 bases from J, leaving 15 bases between. For the CDR3, the DNA is TGTGCCAGCAGCCCCTGGGGGGGAGGGACTGAAGCTTTCTTT. Residues: CASSPWGGGTEAFF.

This chain connects TRBV19 to TRBJ2-7; D may correspond to TRBD1 or TRBD2 (5 bases each). The V end was cut by 9 bases, the J end by 3 bases, with 27 bases between. The CDR3 is made up of 17 amino acids. Germline CDR1 LNHDA, CDR2 SQIVND (reference sequence). The chain's CDR3 is CASSSTGTSGNYYEQYF. The CDR3 bases are TGTGCCAGCAGTTCCACCGGGACCTCCGGCAACTACTACGAGCAGTACTTC.

The V call is TRBV10-3, the J call TRBJ1-3; weak D call: TRBD1 (5 bases). Per germline, CDR1 ENHRY and CDR2 SYGVKD. The CDR3 loop spans 14 amino acids. The germline V and J ends were trimmed by 4 bases and 6 bases, with 13 bases remaining between them. Here the CDR3 DNA reads TGTGCCATCAGTGCAGGGACCAACTTAAACACCATATATTTT. The encoded protein is CAISAGTNLNTIYF.

The chain couples TRBV5-6 to TRBJ2-1; 9 nucleotides match TRBD2. The CDR3 runs to 16 residues. Germline CDR1 SGHDT, CDR2 YYEEEE. V gave up 0 bases and J gave up 5 bases; unmatched junction bases: 6. CDR3 residues: CASSLGLAGFHNEQFF. The DNA for the CDR3 is TGTGCCAGCAGCTTGGGCCTAGCGGGGTTCCACAATGAGCAGTTCTTC.

By sample share, this clone is medium-sized. The chain uses TRBV7-6 and TRBJ2-2; D is possibly TRBD2 (5 bases). The CDR3 contains 13 residues. In germline, CDR1 is SGHVS, CDR2 FNYEAQ. The germline V and J ends were trimmed by 2 bases and 6 bases, with 7 bases remaining between them. This chain's CDR3 is CASSLSGAGELFF. CDR3 in DNA: TGTGCCAGCAGCTTATCCGGGGCCGGGGAGCTGTTTTTT.

V and J are TRBV9 and TRBJ2-3; 7 nucleotides match TRBD2. CDR3 length equals 15 residues. The V and J ends lost 0 bases and 4 bases, in that order; junction bases with no gene match: 5. Germline V lookup: CDR1 SGDLS, CDR2 YYNGEE. The DNA of the CDR3 is TGTGCCAGCAGCGTAGCGGGGGGAAATTCAGATACGCAGTATTTT. It codes for CASSVAGGNSDTQYF. The full variable domain, in which reference TRBV9 and TRBJ2-3 provide the parts outside the CDR3, is DSGVTQTPKHLITATGQRVTLRCSPRSGDLSVYWYQQSLDQGLQFLIQYYNGEERAKGNILERFSAQQFPDLHSELNLSSLELGDSALYFCASSVAGGNSDTQYFGPGTRLTVL.

This clone was observed a handful of times. The CDR3: CASSPSWEQYF. CDR3 bases: TGTGCCAGCAGCCCCTCCTGGGAGCAGTACTTC. The J gene is TRBJ2-7, the V gene TRBV2, with D unclear. The CDR3 length is 11 residues. CDR1 SNHLY and CDR2 FYNNEI come from the germline V gene. The ends were cut back, 6 bases at V and 7 bases at J, with 10 bases in the middle. The whole variable domain, remainder taken from reference TRBV2 and TRBJ2-7, is EPEVTQTPSHQVTQMGQEVILRCVPISNHLYFYWYRQILGQKVEFLVSFYNNEISEKSEIFDDQFSVERPDGSNFTLKIRSTKLEDSAMYFCASSPSWEQYFGPGTRLTVT.

This sequence joins TRBV19 and TRBJ2-1, with 7 nucleotides matching TRBD2. In germline, CDR1 is LNHDA, CDR2 SQIVND (reference sequence). The CDR3 runs to 15 residues. The V and J ends lost 2 bases and 4 bases, in that order; junction bases with no gene match: 5. CDR3: CASSINAGVYNEQFF. The CDR3 DNA sequence: TGTGCCAGTAGTATAAATGCGGGAGTTTACAATGAGCAGTTCTTC.

This clone was seen a handful of times. This chain connects TRBV6-6 to TRBJ2-2; the D gene is possibly TRBD1 (6 bases). The V and J ends lost 6 bases and 5 bases respectively, with 16 bases between them. CDR1 and CDR2 (germline): MNHNY, SVGAGI (reference sequence). The length of the CDR3 is 15 residues. The CDR3 region is CASREQGLETGELFF. Here the CDR3 DNA reads TGTGCCAGCAGAGAACAGGGCTTGGAGACCGGGGAGCTGTTTTTT.

This clone is judged large. CDR3 sequence: CASSQRKENTEAFF. Written as DNA, the CDR3 is TGCGCCAGCAGCCAAAGGAAAGAGAACACTGAAGCTTTCTTT. The chain recombines TRBV4-3 with TRBJ1-1; D not resolved. This CDR3 is built from 14 residues. V gave up 2 bases and J gave up 1 base, with 8 bases separating them. Germline loops: CDR1 LGHNA, CDR2 YSLEER.

J is TRBJ2-5 and V is TRBV7-6; D tentatively reads TRBD1 or TRBD2 (5 bases each). The J call may be mistaken, given a closer DNA end match to TRBJ2-7. The germline V gene encodes CDR1 SGHVS and CDR2 FNYEAQ. The CDR3 is made up of 12 amino acids. The CDR3 bases are TGTGCCAGCAGCCCGGTGGGGGACGAGCAGTACTTC. Its protein product is CASSPVGDEQYF.

This clone was seen a handful of times. This rearrangement joins TRBV6-5 to TRBJ2-3; unclear D gene. The V gene lost 4 bases and the J gene lost 5 bases, with 16 bases spanning the gap. The CDR3 contains 15 residues. CDR1 is MNHEY, CDR2 SVGAGI, per germline. DNA for the CDR3: TGTGCCAGCAGTTTTACCCCTAAGGAGAGAGATACGCAGTATTTT. This gives the protein CASSFTPKERDTQYF.

The chain is built from TRBV6-6 and TRBJ1-3, with D perhaps TRBD1 (5 bases). Trimming cost V 8 bases and J 4 bases, with 9 bases left between them. Germline V CDR1 and CDR2: MNHNY, SVGAGI (reference sequence). This CDR3 spans 12 amino acids. Here the CDR3 reads CASGTVGNTIYF. The CDR3 bases are TGTGCCAGCGGGACGGTCGGAAACACCATATATTTT.

This chain links TRBV19 with TRBJ2-1, with TRBD2 as a possible D gene (7 bases). CDR3 length: 14 residues. The V end lost 5 bases, the J end lost 8 bases, and 16 bases lay between the germline ends. Germline V gene sequence: CDR1 LNHDA, CDR2 SQIVND (reference sequence). CDR3 in amino acids: CASSDPGGGDEQFF. The CDR3 nucleotides read TGTGCCAGTAGTGACCCGGGGGGCGGCGATGAGCAGTTCTTC.

The chain employs TRBV29-1 and TRBJ2-5; 7 bases align to TRBD2. The CDR3 sequence is 15 residues long. Germline trimming cut 3 bases from V and 3 bases from J; bases unmatched to any gene: 10. The germline CDR1 and CDR2 sequences are SQVTM and ANQGSEA. The DNA of the CDR3 is TGCAGCGTTGAGGAGGCCGGGACTAAAGAAGAGACCCAGTACTTC. Its translation is CSVEEAGTKEETQYF.

This sequence joins TRBV6-5 and TRBJ2-1; TRBD1 agrees at 9 bases. The ends lost 7 bases at V and 4 bases at J; junction bases unmatched: 5. This CDR3 region has 14 residues. CDR1 MNHEY and CDR2 SVGAGI come from the germline V gene. CDR3 region: CASTPGQGYNEQFF. The CDR3 DNA reads as TGTGCCAGCACTCCGGGACAGGGATACAATGAGCAGTTCTTC.